Following are 12 T cell receptor beta chains from one sample sequenced in a study of T cell responses to AZD1222 COVID-19 vaccine. Clones were read by immunoSEQ multiplex PCR, and TCRdb kept only the in-frame ones, dropping some. The data contain over 95,000 clones, 80% to 90% of them singletons. Here the sequenced sample was peripheral blood, taken on day 0 of AZD1222 vaccination. Source of these receptors: an adult in good health.

This clone was seen a single time. This CDR3 is also generated by other DNA sequences in the sample. The genes are TRBV28 and TRBJ2-6, with D possibly matching TRBD2 (5 bases). Germline assignment: CDR1 MDHEN and CDR2 SYDVKM. The CDR3 covers 15 residues. Trimming pared 2 bases from V and 4 bases from J, leaving 9 bases between. This CDR3 reads CASSLGGSGANVLTF. The CDR3 DNA reads as TGTGCCAGCAGTTTAGGAGGCTCCGGGGCCAACGTCCTGACTTTC.

The chain combines TRBV3-1 (or the pseudogene TRBV3-2) with TRBJ1-6; 7 bases line up with TRBD1. The V gene's germline CDR1 is LGHDT and CDR2 YNNKEL (reference sequence). The CDR3 has 14 amino acids. V lost 3 bases to trimming and J lost 10 bases; unmatched junction nucleotides: 6. The CDR3 here is CASSHPGGGSPLHF. CDR3 nucleotides: TGTGCCAGCAGCCACCCAGGGGGAGGATCACCCCTCCACTTT.

This rearrangement joins TRBV3-1 (or the pseudogene TRBV3-2) to TRBJ2-3; D is ambiguous. CDR3 size: 13 residues. CDR1 is LGHDT, CDR2 YNNKEL, per germline (reference sequence). V was clipped by 4 bases and J by 0 bases, with 5 bases between them. Here the CDR3 DNA reads TGTGCCAGCAGCCTCAGGAGCACAGATACGCAGTATTTT. It codes for CASSLRSTDTQYF.

The chain employs TRBV4-2 and TRBJ2-5; D may be TRBD2 (6 bases). With 1 base removed from V and 7 bases from J, the gap between germline ends came to 13 bases. CDR1 is LGHNA and CDR2 is YNFKEQ in the germline V gene. This CDR3 comprises 14 residues. The CDR3 coding sequence is TGTGCCAGCAGCCAAGGGGAGGACCAGGGGACCCAGTACTTC. It translates to CASSQGEDQGTQYF.

The V call is TRBV10-3, the J call TRBJ1-2; 8 bases map to TRBD1. This CDR3 comprises 12 residues. Looked up from germline, CDR1 is ENHRY and CDR2 is SYGVKD. The V gene end was trimmed by 9 bases and the J gene end by 4 bases; junction bases not matched to a gene: 4. The CDR3 loop reads CAISTGGYGYTF. The CDR3 nucleotides are TGTGCCATTTCCACAGGGGGCTATGGCTACACCTTC.

The genes are TRBV11-2 and TRBJ2-5; either TRBD1 or TRBD2 may fit D (5 bases each). The V gene's germline CDR1 is SGHAT and CDR2 FQNNGV. Trimming removed 5 bases at V and 0 bases at J, with 19 bases between. The CDR3 is made up of 17 amino acids. CDR3 DNA sequence: TGTGCCAGCAGCCCCCTTAGGGGTGAGGGGTACCAAGAGACCCAGTACTTC. This gives the protein CASSPLRGEGYQETQYF.

This chain joins TRBV6-6 and TRBJ2-2; D ambiguous. The V gene lost 6 bases and the J gene lost 8 bases, with 7 bases spanning the gap. Germline lookup yields CDR1 MNHNY and CDR2 SVGAGI (reference sequence). The CDR3 contains 11 residues. As DNA, the CDR3 is TGTGCCAGCAGCCCTCTGGGGGAGCTGTTTTTT. Protein sequence: CASSPLGELFF.

Only one count was recorded for this clone. The gene calls are TRBV18 and TRBJ2-3; 8 bases align to TRBD2. CDR1 KGHSH and CDR2 LQKENI come from the germline V gene. This CDR3 region has 15 residues. The trim removed 4 bases at V and 2 bases at J, leaving 5 bases unmatched. CDR3 in DNA: TGTGCCAGCTCACGTTCTAGCGGGCTCACAGATACGCAGTATTTT. Protein sequence: CASSRSSGLTDTQYF.

CDR3 coding DNA: TGTGCCAGCAGCCAAACAGGGATCGGGGAGCTGTTTTTT. Translating it yields CASSQTGIGELFF. The V and J genes are TRBV2 and TRBJ2-2; a weak D match, TRBD1 (6 bases). CDR3 length: 13 amino acids. V lost 6 bases, J lost 7 bases, and 12 bases lay in between. Germline CDR1 is SNHLY and CDR2 is FYNNEI.

This chain connects TRBV15 to TRBJ2-1; D is uncertain. The length of the CDR3 is 14 residues. Per the germline V gene, CDR1 is LNHNV and CDR2 is YYDKDF (reference sequence). V was clipped by 0 bases and J by 4 bases, with 7 bases between them. The CDR3: CATSRDGGYNEQFF. The CDR3 DNA follows: TGTGCCACCAGCAGAGATGGTGGGTACAATGAGCAGTTCTTC.

The sample holds one count of this clone. CDR3 in DNA: TGTGCCAGCAGTCTCTGGGGGAGCCTGGGGACTAATGAAAAACTGTTTTTT. It codes for CASSLWGSLGTNEKLFF. V usage is TRBV28 and J usage is TRBJ1-4, with D possibly TRBD1 on 5 matching bases. CDR3 length: 17 amino acids. CDR1 and CDR2 (germline): MDHEN, SYDVKM. Trimming left V 5 bases short and J 2 bases short, with 18 bases between.

The V gene is TRBV15, the J gene TRBJ2-5; D tentatively reads TRBD1 or TRBD2 (6 bases each). Germline V gene data show CDR1 as LNHNV and CDR2 as YYDKDF (reference sequence). This CDR3 region has 15 residues. Trimming pared 1 base from V and 2 bases from J, leaving 11 bases between. For the CDR3, the DNA is TGTGCCACCAGCAGAGGGGGGGCAAGTCAAGAGACCCAGTACTTC. Protein: CATSRGGASQETQYF.